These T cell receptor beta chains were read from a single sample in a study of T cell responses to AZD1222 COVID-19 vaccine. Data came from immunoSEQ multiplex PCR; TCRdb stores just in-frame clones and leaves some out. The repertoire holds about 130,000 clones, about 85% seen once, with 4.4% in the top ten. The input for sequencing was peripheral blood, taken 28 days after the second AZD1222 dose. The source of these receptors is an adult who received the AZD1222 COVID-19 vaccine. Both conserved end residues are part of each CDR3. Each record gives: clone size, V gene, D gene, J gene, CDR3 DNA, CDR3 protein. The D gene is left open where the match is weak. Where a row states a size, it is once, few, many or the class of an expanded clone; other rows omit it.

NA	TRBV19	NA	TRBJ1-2	TGTGCCAGTAGTATTGGGGCAAAGGACTATGGCTACACCTTC	CASSIGAKDYGYTF
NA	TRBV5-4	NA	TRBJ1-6	TGTGCAAGCAGGTTGCACGATGATAATTCACCCCTCCACTTT	CASRLHDDNSPLHF
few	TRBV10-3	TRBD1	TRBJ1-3	TGTGCCATCACCTCCGACAGGGCCGGAAACACCATATATTTT	CAITSDRAGNTIYF
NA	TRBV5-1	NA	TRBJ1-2	TGCGCCAGCAGCGACCCGAGCTGGGGCTCTGGCTATGGCTACACCTTC	CASSDPSWGSGYGYTF
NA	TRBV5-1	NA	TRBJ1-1	TGCGCCAGCAGAGATAACACTGAAGCTTTCTTT	CASRDNTEAFF
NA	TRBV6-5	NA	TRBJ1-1	TGTGCCAGCAGTCACGGTACGAACACTGAAGCTTTCTTT	CASSHGTNTEAFF
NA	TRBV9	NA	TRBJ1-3	TGTGCCAGCAGCGTAGCTACAGGGACTTCTGGAAACACCATATATTTT	CASSVATGTSGNTIYF
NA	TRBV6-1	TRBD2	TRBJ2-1	TGTGCCAGCAGTGAAGTTTCGGGAGGAGCAGGCAATGAGCAGTTCTTC	CASSEVSGGAGNEQFF
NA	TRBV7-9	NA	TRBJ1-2	TGTGCCAGCAGCCGTATGGAGGATGGCTACACCTTC	CASSRMEDGYTF
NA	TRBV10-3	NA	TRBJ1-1	TGTGCCATCAGTGAGTCGACTCGGGCCCTACCCGAAGAAGCTTTCTTT	CAISESTRALPEEAFF
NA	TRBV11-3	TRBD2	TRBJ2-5	TGTGCCAGCAGCTTAAGCGGGGGGATCCAAGAGACCCAGTACTTC	CASSLSGGIQETQYF
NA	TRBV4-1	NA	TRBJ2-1	TGCGCCAGCAGTCCTGCCCAGGGATATGAGCAGTTCTTC	CASSPAQGYEQFF
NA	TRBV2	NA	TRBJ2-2	TGTGCCAGCAGTGAATGGGTCAACGGGGAGCTGTTTTTT	CASSEWVNGELFF
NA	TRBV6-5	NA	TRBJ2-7	TGTGCCAGCACCCTCAGCGACCTAGCCTCCTACGAGCAGTACTTC	CASTLSDLASYEQYF
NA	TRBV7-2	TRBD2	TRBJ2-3	TGTGCCAGCAGCTTAGTTGGGCGGGGGAGCACAGATACGCAGTATTTT	CASSLVGRGSTDTQYF
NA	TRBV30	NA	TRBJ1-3	TGTGCCTGGAGATCGGGGGGAGGAAACACCATATATTTT	CAWRSGGGNTIYF
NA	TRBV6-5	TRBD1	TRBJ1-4	TGTGCCAGCAGCCCCGGGACAGGCAATGAAAAACTGTTTTTT	CASSPGTGNEKLFF
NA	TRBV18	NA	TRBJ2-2	TGTGCCAGCTCACCGGACACAAACACCGGGGAGCTGTTTTTT	CASSPDTNTGELFF
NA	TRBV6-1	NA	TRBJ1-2	TGTGCCAGCAGTGAAGACGGGGGCGCGGGCTATGGCTACACCTTC	CASSEDGGAGYGYTF
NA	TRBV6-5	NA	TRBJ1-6	TGTGCCGCGTGGGTCGCCACCCAACGCGGATCACCCCTCCACTTT	CAAWVATQRGSPLHF
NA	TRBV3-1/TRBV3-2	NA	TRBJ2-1	TGTGCCAGCAGGGAGAACAGCCTATCCTACAATGAGCAGTTCTTC	CASRENSLSYNEQFF
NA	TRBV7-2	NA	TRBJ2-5	TGTGCCAGCAACTTATTGGGAGGGGGCCCAGGGACCCAGTACTTC	CASNLLGGGPGTQYF
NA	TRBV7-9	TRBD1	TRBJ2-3	TGTGCCAGCAGCTTAAAGCGGACAGGGGGTCCGTCAGATACGCAGTATTTT	CASSLKRTGGPSDTQYF
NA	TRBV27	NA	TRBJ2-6	TGTGCCAGCAGTTTACTGGGGGCGACCTCTGGGGCCAACGTCCTGACTTTC	CASSLLGATSGANVLTF
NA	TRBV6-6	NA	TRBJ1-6	TGTGCCAGCAGAATCTCCAGGGAAGCACCCCTCCACTTT	CASRISREAPLHF
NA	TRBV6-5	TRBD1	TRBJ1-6	TGTGCCAGCAGTTACGCAGGGGGCTCCTATAATTCACCCCTCCACTTT	CASSYAGGSYNSPLHF
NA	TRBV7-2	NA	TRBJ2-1	TGTGCCAGCAGCTCTTGGATTAGTTCCTACAATGAGCAGTTCTTC	CASSSWISSYNEQFF
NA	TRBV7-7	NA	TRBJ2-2	TGTGCCAGCAGCCCCGGTGGGGGGATCACCGGGGAGCTGTTTTTT	CASSPGGGITGELFF
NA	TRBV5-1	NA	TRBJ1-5	TGCGCCAGCAGCTTGGATGGGGGACAGCCCCAGCATTTT	CASSLDGGQPQHF
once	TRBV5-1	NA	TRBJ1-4	TGCGCCAGCAGCATGGGTTGGGGGGGCGCTAATGAAAAACTGTTTTTT	CASSMGWGGANEKLFF
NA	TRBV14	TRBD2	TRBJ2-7	TGTGCCAGCAGCCAAGTTAGTAGCGGGGCCGACTCCTACGAGCAGTACTTC	CASSQVSSGADSYEQYF
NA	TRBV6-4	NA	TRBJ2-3	TGTGCCAGCAGCGAAAGAGGGAGCACAGATACGCAGTATTTT	CASSERGSTDTQYF
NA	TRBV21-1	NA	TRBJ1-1	TGTGCCAGCAGCAACCCCGGCAGGAAGAACACTGAAGCTTTCTTT	CASSNPGRKNTEAFF
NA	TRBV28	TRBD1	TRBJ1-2	TGTGCCAGCAGCCGAGGGACAGTGCTCTATGGCTACACCTTC	CASSRGTVLYGYTF
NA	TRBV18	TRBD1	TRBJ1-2	TGTGCCAGCTCACACTCCGGGACAGGGTTTAGTGGCTACACCTTC	CASSHSGTGFSGYTF
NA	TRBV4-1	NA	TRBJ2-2	TGCGCCAGCAGCCCATTCCATCTTGCTTCCTCTTTGCGGGAGCTGTTTTTT	CASSPFHLASSLRELFF
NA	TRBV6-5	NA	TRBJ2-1	TGTGCCAGCAGTACCCAGTTTCCATCCTACAATGAGCAGTTCTTC	CASSTQFPSYNEQFF
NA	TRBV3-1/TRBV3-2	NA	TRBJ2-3	TGTGCCAGCAGCCAAGACGCAAGATATCGCACAGATACGCAGTATTTT	CASSQDARYRTDTQYF
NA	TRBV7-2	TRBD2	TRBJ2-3	TGTGCCAGCAGCTTCGGACTAGCCCCCGGCACAGATACGCAGTATTTT	CASSFGLAPGTDTQYF
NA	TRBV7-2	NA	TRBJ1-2	TGTGCCAGCAGCGCGGACTCAGGGTTATTTGGCTATGGCTACACCTTC	CASSADSGLFGYGYTF
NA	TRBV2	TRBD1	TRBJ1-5	TGTGCCAGCAGCGCCTCACCGGGACAGGGGATGTTACAGCCCCAGCATTTT	CASSASPGQGMLQPQHF
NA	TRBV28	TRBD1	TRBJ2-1	TGTGCCAGCAGCCGTGCCGGGACAGGGTACAATGAGCAGTTCTTC	CASSRAGTGYNEQFF
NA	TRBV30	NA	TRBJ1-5	TGTGCCTGGAGGGGGGCAGGGGACAATCAGCCCCAGCATTTT	CAWRGAGDNQPQHF
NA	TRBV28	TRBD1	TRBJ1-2	TGTGCCAGCACTGGGACAGACTATGGCTACACCTTC	CASTGTDYGYTF
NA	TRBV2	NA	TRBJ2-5	TGTGCCAGCAGTGAAGCGCGGGGCCGGAGGGAGACCCAGTACTTC	CASSEARGRRETQYF
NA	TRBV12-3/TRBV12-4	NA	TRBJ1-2	TGTGCCAGCAGTTTACAATTCTATGGCTACACCTTC	CASSLQFYGYTF
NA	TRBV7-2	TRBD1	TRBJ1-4	TGTGCCAGCAGCTTAGATGCAGGGGGGGAAAAACTGTTTTTT	CASSLDAGGEKLFF
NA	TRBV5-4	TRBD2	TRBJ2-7	TGTGCCAGCAGCTTAAAGATTAGTAGCGGGGGGAGGTACGAGCAGTACTTC	CASSLKISSGGRYEQYF
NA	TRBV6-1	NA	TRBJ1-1	TGTGCCAGCAGTGAAGCGCGGGGTGGGGCTGAAGCTTTCTTT	CASSEARGGAEAFF
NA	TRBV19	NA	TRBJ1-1	TGTGCCAGTAGTTACCCGTCGGGCAGATACCCTCCTGTGAACACTGAAGCTTTCTTT	CASSYPSGRYPPVNTEAFF
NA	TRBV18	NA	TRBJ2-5	TGTGCCAGCTCGTCCACCGGGACCTGGGAGACCCAGTACTTC	CASSSTGTWETQYF
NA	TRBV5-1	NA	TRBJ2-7	TGCGCCAGCAGCTTGGATCAGGGGGGGCCTCCAATCTACGAGCAGTACTTC	CASSLDQGGPPIYEQYF
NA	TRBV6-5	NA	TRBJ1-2	TGTGCCAGTTGGACCGGTAACTATGGCTACACCTTC	CASWTGNYGYTF
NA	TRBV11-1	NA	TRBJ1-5	TGTGCCAGCAGCTTAGGCCGGGACGGGTACAATCAGCCCCAGCATTTT	CASSLGRDGYNQPQHF
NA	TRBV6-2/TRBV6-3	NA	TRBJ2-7	TGTGCCAGCAGTTCTTCCAACTACGAGCAGTACTTC	CASSSSNYEQYF
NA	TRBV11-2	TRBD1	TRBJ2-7	TGTGCCAGCAGCTTACAGAAGGGGACAGGGGGCTTCTACGAGCAGTACTTC	CASSLQKGTGGFYEQYF
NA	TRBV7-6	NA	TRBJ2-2	TGTGCCAGCAGCTCAGGGGGGCGGACCGGGGAGCTGTTTTTT	CASSSGGRTGELFF
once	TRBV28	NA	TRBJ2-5	TGTGCCAGCAGTTTGAGATCGGTTGGTCGTGAGACCCAGTACTTC	CASSLRSVGRETQYF
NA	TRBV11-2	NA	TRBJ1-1	TGTGCCAGCACCCAACCGGGCCGCACTGAAGCTTTCTTT	CASTQPGRTEAFF
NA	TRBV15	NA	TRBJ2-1	TGTGCCACCAGCAAGAGCTCCTACAATGAGCAGTTCTTC	CATSKSSYNEQFF